This T cell receptor beta chain was observed in a study of a mutant IDH1 vaccine in newly diagnosed glioma (dated by TCRdb to about 2021). Study-level background: Patients were given eight vaccinations, in weeks 1, 3, 5, 7, 11, 15, 19 and 23, which matched visits V03 through V10. Peripheral blood samples were drawn at six visits, namely V03 (baseline), V05, V07, V10, V12 and V13. Longitudinal TCRB deep sequencing was performed for 25 to 30 treated patients wherever samples were available for exploratory analyses. Vaccination began 4-6 weeks after radiotherapy alone, or alongside temozolomide cycles in the chemotherapy-containing groups. Before enrollment, patients had received standard therapy of radiotherapy alone, temozolomide alone, or radiochemotherapy with temozolomide; most received the combination. Of the approximately 32 treated patients, about 62% were male and approximately 40% were female, and the mean age was 40.4 years. General conclusions and limits of the study: According to the authors, sample limitations meant that analyses of patient blood samples could not be reproduced. Immune responses induced by the vaccine were seen in 93.3% of patients across multiple MHC alleles. Selection of PBMC samples for TCRB deep sequencing was based on availability. No apparent relationship was observed between pseudoprogression and alterations in the top peripheral T cell clonotypes detected by TCRB sequencing.

The sample's time point, from its label and the paper: week 5, during vaccination. A 20-mer mutant IDH1 peptide at 300 micrograms in Montanide made up each vaccine dose, which was injected subcutaneously together with topical imiquimod. Donors had newly diagnosed WHO grade 3 or 4 IDH1-mutant astrocytomas with loss of nuclear ATRX. The samples were drawn from NOA16, a multicentre, single-arm, open-label phase I trial in Germany that tested a mutant IDH1 peptide vaccine in humans for the first time. Genomic DNA for TCRB sequencing was extracted from EDTA blood using the DNeasy Blood and Tissue Kit. The CDR3 numbers 14 residues from cysteine through phenylalanine. Just the 42-base CDR3 DNA is kept, in frame starting at base 1. V was cut back by 5 bases and J by 8 bases, leaving a gap of 13 bases between them. The germline V gene gives CDR1 as SGHTA and CDR2 as FQGTGA. Library construction relied on the immunoSEQ multiplex PCR assay. Rearranged TCR beta chain sequences were amplified using the hsTCRB Kit according to the manufacturer's protocol. Sequencing of TCRB libraries was carried out on an Illumina MiSeq. As for how the authors treated the data: The proprietary platform of the kit vendor was used for demultiplexing, trimming and gene mapping. The immuneACCESS repertoire file appears here via TCRdb, limited to in-frame rearrangements. These files lack a portion of the clones; in checked studies, under half of the deficit traces to unresolved V genes, and the cause of the others is not known. V, J and clone size were drawn from that table, and D and trimming were deduced from the DNA. Present in this sample are about 26,000 clones, around four fifths of which were seen just once. Of the sample, around 7.2% is held by the ten largest clones.

Note on this clone: What this receptor recognizes is not known. No per-base quality is available; no much larger clone lies one base away.

The specimen was PBMCs, collected from a glioma patient whose treatment included an IDH1 peptide vaccine. Recombination linked TRBV7-3 to TRBJ1-6; the D gene is perhaps TRBD1, on 5 matching bases. This clonotype was sampled from a man aged 40-55 years with glioma. Some clones in this sample may be carry-over from other donors' samples. The CDR3 in this case is CASSEGQGYSPLHF. The base sequence is TGTGCCAGCAGCGAGGGCCAGGGATATTCACCCCTCCACTTT.